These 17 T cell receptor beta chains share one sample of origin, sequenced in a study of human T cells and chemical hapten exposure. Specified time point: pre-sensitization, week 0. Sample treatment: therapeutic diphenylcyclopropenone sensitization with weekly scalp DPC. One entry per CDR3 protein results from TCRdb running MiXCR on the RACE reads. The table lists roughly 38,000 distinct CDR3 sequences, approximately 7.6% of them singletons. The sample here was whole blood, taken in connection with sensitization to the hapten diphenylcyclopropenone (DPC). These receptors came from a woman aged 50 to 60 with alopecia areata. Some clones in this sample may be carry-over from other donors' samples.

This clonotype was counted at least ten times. CDR3 sequence (DNA): TGCAGTGCTTGGGACATGTCCTATGAAAAACTGTTTTTT. It specifies CSAWDMSYEKLFF. The rearrangement uses TRBV20-1 and TRBJ1-4; D possibly corresponds to TRBD1 (6 bases). V lost 5 bases and J lost 6, with 13 bases in between. The germline V gene has CDR1 DFQATT and CDR2 SNEGSKA (reference sequence). The CDR3 is made up of 13 amino acids.

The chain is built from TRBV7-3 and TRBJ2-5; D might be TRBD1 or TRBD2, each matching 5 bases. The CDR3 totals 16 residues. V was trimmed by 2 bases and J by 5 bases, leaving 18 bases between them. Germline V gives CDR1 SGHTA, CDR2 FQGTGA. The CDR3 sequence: CASSLGPQGWRETQYF. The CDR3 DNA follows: TGTGCCAGCAGCTTAGGACCGCAGGGATGGAGGGAGACCCAGTACTTC. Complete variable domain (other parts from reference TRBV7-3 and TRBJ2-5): GAGVSQTPSNKVTEKGKYVELRCDPISGHTALYWYRQSLGQGPEFLIYFQGTGAADDSGLPNDRFFAVRPEGSVSTLKIQRTERGDSAVYLCASSLGPQGWRETQYFGPGTRLLVL.

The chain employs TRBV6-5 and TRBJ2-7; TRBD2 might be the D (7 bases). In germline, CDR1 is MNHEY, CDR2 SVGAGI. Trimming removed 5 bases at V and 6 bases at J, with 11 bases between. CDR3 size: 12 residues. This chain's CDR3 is CASSKGGGEQYF. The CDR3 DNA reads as TGTGCCAGCAGTAAGGGAGGGGGCGAGCAGTACTTC.

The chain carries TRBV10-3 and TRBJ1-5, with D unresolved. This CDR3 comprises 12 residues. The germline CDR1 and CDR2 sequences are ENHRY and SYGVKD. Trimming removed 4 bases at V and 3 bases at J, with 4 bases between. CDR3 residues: CAISAVNQPQHF. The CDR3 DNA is TGTGCCATCAGTGCGGTCAATCAGCCCCAGCATTTT.

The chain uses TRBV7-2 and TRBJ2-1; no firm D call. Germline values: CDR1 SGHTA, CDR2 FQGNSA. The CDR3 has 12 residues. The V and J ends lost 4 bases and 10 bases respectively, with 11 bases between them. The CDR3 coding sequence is TGTGCCAGCAGCTCCACCTACTACGAGCAGTTCTTC. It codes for CASSSTYYEQFF.

The CDR3 sequence: CASSLRGTGGHEQYF. The CDR3 DNA sequence: TGTGCCAGCAGTTTAAGAGGGACAGGGGGACACGAGCAGTACTTC. The rearrangement joins TRBV12-3 or TRBV12-4 to TRBJ2-7; 11 bases match TRBD1. Losses at the gene ends were 2 bases for V and 5 bases for J; bases not matched to a gene: 5. The CDR3 covers 15 residues.

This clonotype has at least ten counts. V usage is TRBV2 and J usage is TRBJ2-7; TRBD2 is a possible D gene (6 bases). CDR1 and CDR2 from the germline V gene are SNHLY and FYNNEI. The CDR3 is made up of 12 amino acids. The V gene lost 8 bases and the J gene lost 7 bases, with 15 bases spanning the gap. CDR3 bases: TGTGCCAGCCGGGACTCCGACTGGGAGCAGTACTTC. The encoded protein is CASRDSDWEQYF.

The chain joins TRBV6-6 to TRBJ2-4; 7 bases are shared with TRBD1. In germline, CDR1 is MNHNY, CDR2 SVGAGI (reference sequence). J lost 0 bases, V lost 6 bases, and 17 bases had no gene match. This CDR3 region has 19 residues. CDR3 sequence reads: CASRPDRSLGIVAKNIQYF. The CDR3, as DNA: TGTGCCAGCAGGCCGGACAGGAGTTTAGGGATTGTAGCCAAAAACATTCAGTACTTC.

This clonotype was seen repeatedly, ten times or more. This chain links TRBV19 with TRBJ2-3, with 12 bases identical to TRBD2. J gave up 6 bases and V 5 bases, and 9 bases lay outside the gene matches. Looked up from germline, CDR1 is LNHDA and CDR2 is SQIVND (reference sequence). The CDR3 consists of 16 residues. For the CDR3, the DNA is TGTGCCAGTAGTCTCCGACTAGCGGGAGTTGGGGATACGCAGTATTTT. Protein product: CASSLRLAGVGDTQYF.

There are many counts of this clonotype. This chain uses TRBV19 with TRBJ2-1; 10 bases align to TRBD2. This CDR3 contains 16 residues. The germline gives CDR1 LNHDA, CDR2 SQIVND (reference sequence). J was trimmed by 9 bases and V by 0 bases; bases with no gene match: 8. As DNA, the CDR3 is TGTGCCAGTAGTATAGACCGCCTAGCGGGAGTGGGTGAGCAGTTCTTC. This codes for CASSIDRLAGVGEQFF.

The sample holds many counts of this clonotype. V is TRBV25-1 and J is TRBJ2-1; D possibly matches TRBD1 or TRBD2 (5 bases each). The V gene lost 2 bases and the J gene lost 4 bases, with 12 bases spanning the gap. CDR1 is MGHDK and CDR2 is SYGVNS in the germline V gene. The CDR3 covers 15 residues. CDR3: CASSEPGPRYNEQFF. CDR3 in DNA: TGTGCCAGCAGTGAACCGGGACCCAGATACAATGAGCAGTTCTTC.

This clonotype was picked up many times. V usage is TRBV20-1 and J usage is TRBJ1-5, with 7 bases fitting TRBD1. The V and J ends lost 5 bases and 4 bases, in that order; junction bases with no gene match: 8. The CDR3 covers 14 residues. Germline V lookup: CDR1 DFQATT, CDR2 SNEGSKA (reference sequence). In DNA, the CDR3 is TGCAGTGCTTCCAGACAGGGTAGAAATCAGCCCCAGCATTTT. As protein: CSASRQGRNQPQHF.

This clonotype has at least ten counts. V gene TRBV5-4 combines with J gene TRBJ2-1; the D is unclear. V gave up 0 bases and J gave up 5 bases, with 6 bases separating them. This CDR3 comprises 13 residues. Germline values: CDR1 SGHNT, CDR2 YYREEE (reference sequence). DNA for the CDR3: TGTGCCAGCAGCTTGGCTGGGAACAATGAGCAGTTCTTC. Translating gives CASSLAGNNEQFF.

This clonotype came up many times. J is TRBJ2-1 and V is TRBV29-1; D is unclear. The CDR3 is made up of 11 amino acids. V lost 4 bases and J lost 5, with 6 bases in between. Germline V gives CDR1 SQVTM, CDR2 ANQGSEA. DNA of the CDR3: TGCAGCGTTGTCAGGAACAATGAGCAGTTCTTC. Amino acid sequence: CSVVRNNEQFF.

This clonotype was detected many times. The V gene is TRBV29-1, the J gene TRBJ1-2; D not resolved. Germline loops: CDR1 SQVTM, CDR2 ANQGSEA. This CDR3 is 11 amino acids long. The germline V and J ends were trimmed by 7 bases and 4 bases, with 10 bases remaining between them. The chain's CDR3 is CSGAGSYGYTF. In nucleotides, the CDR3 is TGCAGCGGCGCAGGTTCCTATGGCTACACCTTC.

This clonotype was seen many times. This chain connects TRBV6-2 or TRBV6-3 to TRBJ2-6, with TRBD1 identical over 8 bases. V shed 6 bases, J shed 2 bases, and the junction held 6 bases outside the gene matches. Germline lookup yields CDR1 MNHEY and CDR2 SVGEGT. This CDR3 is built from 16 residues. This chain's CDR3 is CASRAGGSPGANVLTF. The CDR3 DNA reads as TGTGCCAGCAGGGCAGGGGGCTCCCCTGGGGCCAACGTCCTGACTTTC.

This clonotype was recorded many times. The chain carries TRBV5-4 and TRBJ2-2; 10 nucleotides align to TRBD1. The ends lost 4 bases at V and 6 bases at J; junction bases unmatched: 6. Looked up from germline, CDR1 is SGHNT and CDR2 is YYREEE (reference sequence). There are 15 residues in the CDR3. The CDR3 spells CASSQGQGSAGELFF. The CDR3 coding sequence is TGTGCCAGCAGCCAGGGACAGGGGAGTGCCGGGGAGCTGTTTTTT.